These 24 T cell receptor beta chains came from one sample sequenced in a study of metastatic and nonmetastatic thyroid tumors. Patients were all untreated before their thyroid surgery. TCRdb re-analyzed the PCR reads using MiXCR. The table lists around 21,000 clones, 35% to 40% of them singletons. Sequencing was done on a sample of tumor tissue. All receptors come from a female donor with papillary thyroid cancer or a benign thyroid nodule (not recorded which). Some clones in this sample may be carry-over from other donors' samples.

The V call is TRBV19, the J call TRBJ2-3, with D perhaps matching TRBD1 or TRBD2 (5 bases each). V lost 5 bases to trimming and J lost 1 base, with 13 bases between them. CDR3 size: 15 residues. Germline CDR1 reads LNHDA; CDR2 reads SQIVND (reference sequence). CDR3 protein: CASSVSGRRTDTQYF. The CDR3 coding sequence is TGTGCCAGTAGTGTCTCGGGACGCCGCACAGATACGCAGTATTTT.

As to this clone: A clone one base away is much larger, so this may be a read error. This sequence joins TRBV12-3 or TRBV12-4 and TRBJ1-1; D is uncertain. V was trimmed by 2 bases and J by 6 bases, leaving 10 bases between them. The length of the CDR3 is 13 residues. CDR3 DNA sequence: TGTGCCAGCAGTTTAAGTATCCTGGCTGAAGCTTTCTTT. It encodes CASSLSILAEAFF.

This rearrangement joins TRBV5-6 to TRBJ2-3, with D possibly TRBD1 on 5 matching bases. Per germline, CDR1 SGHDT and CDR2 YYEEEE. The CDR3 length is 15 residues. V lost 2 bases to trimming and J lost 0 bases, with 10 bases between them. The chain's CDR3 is CASSFSGSSTDTQYF. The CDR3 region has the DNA TGTGCCAGCAGCTTTTCAGGGTCTAGCACAGATACGCAGTATTTT.

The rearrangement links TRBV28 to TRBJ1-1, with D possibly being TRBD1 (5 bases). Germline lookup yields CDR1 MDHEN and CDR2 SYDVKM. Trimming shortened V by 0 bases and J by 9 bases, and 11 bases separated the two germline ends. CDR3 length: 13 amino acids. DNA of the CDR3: TGTGCCAGCAGTTTATGGCGCTGGGGGAAAGCTTTCTTT. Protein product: CASSLWRWGKAFF.

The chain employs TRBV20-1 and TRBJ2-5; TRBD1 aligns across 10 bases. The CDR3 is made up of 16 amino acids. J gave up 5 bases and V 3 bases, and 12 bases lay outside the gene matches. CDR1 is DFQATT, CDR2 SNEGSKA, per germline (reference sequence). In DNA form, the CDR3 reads TGCAGTGCTAGTCGACAGGGGGCTGTTTCTGTTGAGACCCAGTACTTC. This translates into CSASRQGAVSVETQYF.

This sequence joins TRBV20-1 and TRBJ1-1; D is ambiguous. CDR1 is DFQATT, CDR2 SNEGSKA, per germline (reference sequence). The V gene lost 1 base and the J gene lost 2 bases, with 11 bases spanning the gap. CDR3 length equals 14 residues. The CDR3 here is CSARGVPGNTEAFF. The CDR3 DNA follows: TGCAGTGCTAGAGGAGTTCCGGGTAACACTGAAGCTTTCTTT.

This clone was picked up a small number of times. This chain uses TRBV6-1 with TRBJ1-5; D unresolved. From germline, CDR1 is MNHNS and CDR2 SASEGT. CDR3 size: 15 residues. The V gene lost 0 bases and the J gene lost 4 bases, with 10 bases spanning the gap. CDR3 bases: TGTGCCAGCAGTGAAGCTTCCCGGTTAAATCAGCCCCAGCATTTT. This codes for CASSEASRLNQPQHF.

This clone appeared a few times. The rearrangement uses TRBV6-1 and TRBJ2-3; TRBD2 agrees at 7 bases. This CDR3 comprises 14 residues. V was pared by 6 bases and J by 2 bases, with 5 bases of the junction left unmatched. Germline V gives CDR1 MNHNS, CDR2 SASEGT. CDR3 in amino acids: CASRAGRTTDTQYF. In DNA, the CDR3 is TGTGCCAGCAGAGCGGGGAGGACCACAGATACGCAGTATTTT.

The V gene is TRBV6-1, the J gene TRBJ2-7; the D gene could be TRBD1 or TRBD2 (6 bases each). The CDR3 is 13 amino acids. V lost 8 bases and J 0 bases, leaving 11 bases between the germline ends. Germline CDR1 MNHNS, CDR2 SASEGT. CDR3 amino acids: CASAGHPSYEQYF. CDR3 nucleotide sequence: TGTGCCAGCGCGGGACACCCCTCCTACGAGCAGTACTTC.

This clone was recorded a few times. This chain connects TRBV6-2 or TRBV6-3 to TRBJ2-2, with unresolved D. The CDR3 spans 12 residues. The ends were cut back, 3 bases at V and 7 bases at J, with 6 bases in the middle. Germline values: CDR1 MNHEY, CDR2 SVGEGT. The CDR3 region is CASSYTVGELFF. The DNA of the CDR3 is TGTGCCAGCAGTTATACCGTCGGGGAGCTGTTTTTT.

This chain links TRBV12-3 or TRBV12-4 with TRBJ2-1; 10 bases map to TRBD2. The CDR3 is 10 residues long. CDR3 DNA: TGTGGGAGCGGGGGGGGGGAGCAGTTCTTC. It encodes CGSGGGEQFF.

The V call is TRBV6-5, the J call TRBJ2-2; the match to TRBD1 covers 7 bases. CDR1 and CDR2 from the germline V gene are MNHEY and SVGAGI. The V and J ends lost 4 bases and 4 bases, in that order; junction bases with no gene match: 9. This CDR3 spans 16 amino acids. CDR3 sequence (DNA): TGTGCCAGCAGTTCTCTCATGACAGGGTCCACCGGGGAGCTGTTTTTT. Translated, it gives CASSSLMTGSTGELFF.

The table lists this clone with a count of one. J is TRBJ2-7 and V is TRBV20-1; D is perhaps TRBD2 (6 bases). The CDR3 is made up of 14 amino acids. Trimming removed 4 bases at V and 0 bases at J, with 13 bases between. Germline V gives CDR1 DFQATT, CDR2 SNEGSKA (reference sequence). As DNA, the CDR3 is TGCAGTGCTACCGGGACTCCAAACTCCTACGAGCAGTACTTC. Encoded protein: CSATGTPNSYEQYF.

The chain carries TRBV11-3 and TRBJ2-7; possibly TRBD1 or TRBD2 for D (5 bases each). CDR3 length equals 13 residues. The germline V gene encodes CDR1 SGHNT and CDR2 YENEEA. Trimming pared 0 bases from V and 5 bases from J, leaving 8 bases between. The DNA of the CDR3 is TGTGCCAGCAGCTTAGAGGGGGATAACGAGCAGTACTTC. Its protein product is CASSLEGDNEQYF.

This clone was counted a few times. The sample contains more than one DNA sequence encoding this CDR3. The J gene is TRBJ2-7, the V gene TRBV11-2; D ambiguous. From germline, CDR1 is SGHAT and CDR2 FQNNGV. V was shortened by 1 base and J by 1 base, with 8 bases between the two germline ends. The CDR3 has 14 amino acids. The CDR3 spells CASSLGGPSYEQYF. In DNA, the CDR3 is TGTGCCAGCAGCTTAGGTGGGCCTTCCTACGAGCAGTACTTC.

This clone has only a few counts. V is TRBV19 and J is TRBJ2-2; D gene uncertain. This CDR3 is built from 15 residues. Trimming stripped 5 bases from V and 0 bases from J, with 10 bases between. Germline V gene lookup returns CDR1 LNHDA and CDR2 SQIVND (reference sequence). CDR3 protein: CASSPVNSNTGELFF. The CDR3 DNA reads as TGTGCCAGTAGTCCGGTCAACTCGAACACCGGGGAGCTGTTTTTT.

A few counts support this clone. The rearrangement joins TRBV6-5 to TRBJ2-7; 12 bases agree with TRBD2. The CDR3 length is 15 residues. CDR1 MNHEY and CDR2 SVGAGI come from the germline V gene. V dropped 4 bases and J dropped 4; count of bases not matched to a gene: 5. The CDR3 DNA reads TGTGCCAGCAGTTCGACTAGCGGGGGAGGTTACGAGCAGTACTTC. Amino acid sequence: CASSSTSGGGYEQYF.

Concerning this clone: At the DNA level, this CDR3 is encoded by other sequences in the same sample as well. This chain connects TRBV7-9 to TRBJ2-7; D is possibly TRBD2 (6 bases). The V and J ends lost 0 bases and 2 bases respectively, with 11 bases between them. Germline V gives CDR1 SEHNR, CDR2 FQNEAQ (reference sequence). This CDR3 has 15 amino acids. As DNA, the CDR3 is TGTGCCAGCAGCTTAGCAGGAGGGTCTACCTACGAGCAGTACTTC. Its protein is CASSLAGGSTYEQYF.

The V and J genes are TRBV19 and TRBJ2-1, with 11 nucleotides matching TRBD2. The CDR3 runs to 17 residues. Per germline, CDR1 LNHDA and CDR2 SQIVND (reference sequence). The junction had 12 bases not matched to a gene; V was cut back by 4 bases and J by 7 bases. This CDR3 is CASSTNPVSGRGNEQFF. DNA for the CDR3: TGTGCCAGTAGTACAAACCCCGTTAGCGGGAGGGGAAATGAGCAGTTCTTC.

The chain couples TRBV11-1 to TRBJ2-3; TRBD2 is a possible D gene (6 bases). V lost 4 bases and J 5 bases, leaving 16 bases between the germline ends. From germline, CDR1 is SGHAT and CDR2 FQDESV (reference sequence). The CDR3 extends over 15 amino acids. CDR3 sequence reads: CASSSPVAGLDTQYF. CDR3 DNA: TGTGCCAGCAGCTCCCCAGTGGCGGGATTAGATACGCAGTATTTT.

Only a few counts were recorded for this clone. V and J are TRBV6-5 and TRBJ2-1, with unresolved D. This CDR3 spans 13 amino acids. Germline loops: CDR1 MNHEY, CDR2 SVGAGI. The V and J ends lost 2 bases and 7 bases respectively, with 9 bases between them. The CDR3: CASSYLGINEQFF. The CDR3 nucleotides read TGTGCCAGCAGTTACCTTGGAATAAATGAGCAGTTCTTC.

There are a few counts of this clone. CDR3 sequence: CASSLETGYTEAFF. The CDR3 nucleotides are TGTGCCAGCAGTTTGGAGACAGGGTACACTGAAGCTTTCTTT. The chain uses TRBV12-3 or TRBV12-4 and TRBJ1-1; 7 bases fit TRBD1. There are 14 residues in the CDR3. V dropped 3 bases and J dropped 3; count of bases not matched to a gene: 4.

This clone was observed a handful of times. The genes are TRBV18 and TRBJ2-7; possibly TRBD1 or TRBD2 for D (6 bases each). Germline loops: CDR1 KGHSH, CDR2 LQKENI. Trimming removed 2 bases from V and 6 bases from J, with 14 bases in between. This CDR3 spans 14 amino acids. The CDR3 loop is CASSPYAGEAEQYF. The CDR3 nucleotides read TGTGCCAGCTCACCATATGCAGGGGAGGCCGAGCAGTACTTC.

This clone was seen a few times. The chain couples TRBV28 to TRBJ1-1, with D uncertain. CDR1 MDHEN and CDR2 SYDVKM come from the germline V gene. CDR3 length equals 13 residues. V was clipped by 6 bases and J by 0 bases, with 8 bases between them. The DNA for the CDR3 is TGTGCCAGCAGGGATTCGGTGAACACTGAAGCTTTCTTT. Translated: CASRDSVNTEAFF. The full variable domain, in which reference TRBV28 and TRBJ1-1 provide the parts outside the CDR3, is DVKVTQSSRYLVKRTGEKVFLECVQDMDHENMFWYRQDPGLGLRLIYFSYDVKMKEKGDIPEGYSVSREKKERFSLILESASTNQTSMYLCASRDSVNTEAFFGQGTRLTVV.